This T cell receptor beta chain was recovered during a study of tumor-infiltrating lymphocytes in primary liver carcinoma. Whole-study results and caveats: Tumor-adjacent and tumor-blood pairs shared a smaller degree of overlap than tumor region pairs.

With around 490 ng total RNA as template and a constant-region primer, TCR beta cDNA was made. Researchers made the TCR beta libraries by running three nested multiplex PCR rounds with slightly modified ARM-PCR. With TRBV1-TRBV30 forward primers and a C-beta reverse primer, the first two PCR rounds were run for around 10 cycles each. TCRdb re-called the multiplex PCR reads with MiXCR, one entry per CDR3 protein. This table has about 92,000 distinct CDR3 sequences, less than 70% appearing once. The study co-extracted DNA and RNA from about 20-30 mg of unsorted bulk tissue. The CDR3 runs to 14 residues. Trimming at V came to 4 bases and at J to 4 bases, leaving 2 bases not matched to a gene. Germline values: CDR1 SGDLS, CDR2 YYNGEE. A remark on this clonotype: Its antigen is unknown.

Input material: tumor-adjacent normal liver tissue. The source is a middle-aged man with primary liver carcinoma and hepatitis B virus infection. V usage is TRBV9 and J usage is TRBJ2-2; 9 nucleotides align to TRBD2. Here the CDR3 DNA reads TGTGCCAGCAGCATGGGACTAGCCACCGGGGAGCTGTTTTTT. This encodes CASSMGLATGELFF.